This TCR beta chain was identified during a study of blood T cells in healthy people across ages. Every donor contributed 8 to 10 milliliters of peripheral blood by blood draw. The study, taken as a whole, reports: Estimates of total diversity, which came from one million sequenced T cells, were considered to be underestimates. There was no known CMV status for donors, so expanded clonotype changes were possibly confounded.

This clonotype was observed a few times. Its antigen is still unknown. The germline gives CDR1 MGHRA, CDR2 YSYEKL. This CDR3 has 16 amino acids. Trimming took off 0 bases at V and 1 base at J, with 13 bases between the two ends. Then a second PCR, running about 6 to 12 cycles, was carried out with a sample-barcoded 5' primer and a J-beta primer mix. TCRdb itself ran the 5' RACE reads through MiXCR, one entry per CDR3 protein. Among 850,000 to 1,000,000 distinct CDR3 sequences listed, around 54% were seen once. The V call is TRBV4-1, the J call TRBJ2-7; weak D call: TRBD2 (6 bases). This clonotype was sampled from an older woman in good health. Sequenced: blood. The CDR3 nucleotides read TGCGCCAGCAGCCAAGAATCGGGGACTGCATCCTACGAGCAGTACTTC. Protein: CASSQESGTASYEQYF.